The 5 T cell receptor beta chains below all came from one sample that was sequenced in a study of blood T cell repertoires in COVID-19. Data came from immunoSEQ multiplex PCR; TCRdb stores just in-frame clones and leaves some out. The table lists fewer than 200,000 clones, about nine tenths of them singletons, with around 24% in the top ten. Sequencing was performed on peripheral blood. All receptors derive from a man aged 60 to 75 with acute or convalescent COVID-19.

This clone was detected only once. The chain recombines TRBV18 with TRBJ1-1; a weak D match, TRBD1 (5 bases). This CDR3 has 15 amino acids. Trimming removed 4 bases from V and 0 bases from J, with 12 bases in between. The V gene's germline CDR1 is KGHSH and CDR2 LQKENI. The CDR3 DNA sequence: TGTGCCAGCTCACGCTTGACAGCCATGAACACTGAAGCTTTCTTT. Amino acid sequence: CASSRLTAMNTEAFF.

The J gene is TRBJ1-3, the V gene TRBV19, with 8 bases identical to TRBD1. The CDR3 has 16 amino acids. The trim removed 5 bases at V and 0 bases at J, leaving 6 bases unmatched. CDR1 and CDR2 (germline): LNHDA, SQIVND (reference sequence). The CDR3 sequence: CASSLQGAVSGNTIYF. The CDR3 nucleotides read TGTGCCAGTAGTTTGCAGGGGGCCGTCTCTGGAAACACCATATATTTT.

This sequence joins TRBV4-1 and TRBJ2-2; the match to TRBD1 covers 7 bases. This CDR3 has 17 residues. J gave up 5 bases and V 1 base, and 10 bases lay outside the gene matches. CDR1 and CDR2 from the germline V gene are MGHRA and YSYEKL. The CDR3 here is CASSQGGKGASTGELFF. The CDR3 bases are TGCGCCAGCAGCCAAGGGGGAAAGGGGGCGTCGACCGGGGAGCTGTTTTTT.

The V gene is TRBV5-6, the J gene TRBJ2-1; 9 bases agree with TRBD2. There are 15 residues in the CDR3. The germline CDR1 and CDR2 sequences are SGHDT and YYEEEE. The V segment lost 0 bases and the J segment 6 bases; nucleotides outside the gene matches: 4. As DNA, the CDR3 is TGTGCCAGCAGCTTGGACCTAGCGGGACCCAATGAGCAGTTCTTC. Translation: CASSLDLAGPNEQFF.

This chain uses TRBV2 with TRBJ1-6; TRBD1 matches 11 bases. CDR3 length equals 11 residues. Per the germline V gene, CDR1 is SNHLY and CDR2 is FYNNEI. V gave up 8 bases and J gave up 13 bases; unmatched junction bases: 1. The CDR3 here is CASGDRGPLHF. CDR3 DNA sequence: TGTGCCAGCGGGGACAGGGGGCCCCTCCACTTT. Full variable domain (remainder filled in from reference TRBV2 and TRBJ1-6): EPEVTQTPSHQVTQMGQEVILRCVPISNHLYFYWYRQILGQKVEFLVSFYNNEISEKSEIFDDQFSVERPDGSNFTLKIRSTKLEDSAMYFCASGDRGPLHFGNGTRLTVT.